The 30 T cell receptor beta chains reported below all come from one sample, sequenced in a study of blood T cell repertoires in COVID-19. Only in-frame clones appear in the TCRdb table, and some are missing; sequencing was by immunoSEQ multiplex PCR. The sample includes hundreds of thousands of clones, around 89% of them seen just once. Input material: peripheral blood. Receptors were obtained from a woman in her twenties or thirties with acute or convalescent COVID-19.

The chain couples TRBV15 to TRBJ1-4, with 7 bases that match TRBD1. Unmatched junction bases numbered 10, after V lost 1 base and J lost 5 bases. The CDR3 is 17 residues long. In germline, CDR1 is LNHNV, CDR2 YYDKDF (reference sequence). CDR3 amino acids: CATSRGGFGTENEKLFF. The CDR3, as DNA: TGTGCCACCAGCAGAGGGGGGTTCGGGACAGAGAATGAAAAACTGTTTTTT.

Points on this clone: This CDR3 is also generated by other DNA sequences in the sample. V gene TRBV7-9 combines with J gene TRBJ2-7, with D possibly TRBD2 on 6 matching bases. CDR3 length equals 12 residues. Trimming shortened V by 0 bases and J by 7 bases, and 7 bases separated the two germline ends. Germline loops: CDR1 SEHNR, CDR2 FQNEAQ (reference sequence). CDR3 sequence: CASSLAGGEQYF. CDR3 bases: TGTGCCAGCAGCTTAGCCGGAGGGGAGCAGTACTTC.

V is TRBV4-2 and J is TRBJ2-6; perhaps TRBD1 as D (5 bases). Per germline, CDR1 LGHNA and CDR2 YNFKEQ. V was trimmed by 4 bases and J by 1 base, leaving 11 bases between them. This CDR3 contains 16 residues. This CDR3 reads CASSPTDKSGANVLTF. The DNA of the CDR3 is TGTGCCAGCAGCCCCACGGACAAATCTGGGGCCAACGTCCTGACTTTC.

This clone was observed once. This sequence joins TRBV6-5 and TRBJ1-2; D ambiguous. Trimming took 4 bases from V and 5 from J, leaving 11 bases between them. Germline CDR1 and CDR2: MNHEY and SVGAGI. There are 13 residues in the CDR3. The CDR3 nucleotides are TGTGCCAGCAGTTCCTATAAGAGGTATGGCTACACCTTC. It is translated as CASSSYKRYGYTF.

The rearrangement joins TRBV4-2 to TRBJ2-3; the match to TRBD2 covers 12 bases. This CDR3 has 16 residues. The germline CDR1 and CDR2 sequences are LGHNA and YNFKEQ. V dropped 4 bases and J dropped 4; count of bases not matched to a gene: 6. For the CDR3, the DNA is TGTGCCAGCAGCCCGATCGGACTAGCGGGGCCAGATACGCAGTATTTT. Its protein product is CASSPIGLAGPDTQYF.

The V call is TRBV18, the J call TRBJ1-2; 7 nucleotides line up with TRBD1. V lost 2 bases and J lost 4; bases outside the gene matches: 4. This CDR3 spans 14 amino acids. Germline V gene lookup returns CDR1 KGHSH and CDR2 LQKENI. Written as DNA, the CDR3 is TGTGCCAGCTCACCAGACAGGGCTAGCTATGGCTACACCTTC. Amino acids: CASSPDRASYGYTF.

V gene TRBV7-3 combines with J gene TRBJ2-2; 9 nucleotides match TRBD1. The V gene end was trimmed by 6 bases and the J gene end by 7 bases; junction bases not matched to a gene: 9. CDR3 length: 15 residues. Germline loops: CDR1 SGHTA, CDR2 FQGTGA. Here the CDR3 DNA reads TGTGCCAGCAGTTCCGGGACAGGGAAAAACGGGGAGCTGTTTTTT. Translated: CASSSGTGKNGELFF.

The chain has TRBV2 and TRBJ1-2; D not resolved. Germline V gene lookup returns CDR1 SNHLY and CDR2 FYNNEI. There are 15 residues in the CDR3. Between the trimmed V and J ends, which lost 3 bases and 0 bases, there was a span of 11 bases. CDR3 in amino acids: CASSEVADPNYGYTF. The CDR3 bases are TGTGCCAGCAGTGAGGTGGCAGATCCTAACTATGGCTACACCTTC.

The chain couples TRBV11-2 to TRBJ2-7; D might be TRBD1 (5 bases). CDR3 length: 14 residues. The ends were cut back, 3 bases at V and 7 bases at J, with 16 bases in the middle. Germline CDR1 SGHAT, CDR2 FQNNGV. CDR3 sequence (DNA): TGTGCCAGCAGCTTGACAAGCCAACCAGGGGAGCAGTACTTC. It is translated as CASSLTSQPGEQYF.

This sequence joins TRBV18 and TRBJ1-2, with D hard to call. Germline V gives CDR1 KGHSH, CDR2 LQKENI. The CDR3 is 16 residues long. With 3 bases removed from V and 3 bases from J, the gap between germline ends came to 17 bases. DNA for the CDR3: TGTGCCAGCTCACCTGGGTCGGGTCAATCCCACTATGGCTACACCTTC. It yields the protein CASSPGSGQSHYGYTF. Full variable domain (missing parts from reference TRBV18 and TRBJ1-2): NAGVMQNPRHLVRRRGQEARLRCSPMKGHSHVYWYRQLPEEGLKFMVYLQKENIIDESGMPKERFSAEFPKEGPSILRIQQVVRGDSAAYFCASSPGSGQSHYGYTFGSGTRLTVV.

CDR3 residues: CASSYRTGEQFF. Here the CDR3 DNA reads TGTGCCAGCAGTTACCGGACAGGGGAGCAGTTCTTC. The chain carries TRBV6-5 and TRBJ2-1, with TRBD1 matching over 8 bases. The J segment lost 10 bases and the V segment lost 2 bases, leaving 1 base of the junction unmatched. Per germline, CDR1 MNHEY and CDR2 SVGAGI. There are 12 residues in the CDR3.

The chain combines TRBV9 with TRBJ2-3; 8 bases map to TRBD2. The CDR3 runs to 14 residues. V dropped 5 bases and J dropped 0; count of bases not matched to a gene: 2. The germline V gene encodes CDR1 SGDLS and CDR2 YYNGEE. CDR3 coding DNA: TGTGCCAGCAGTGGCGGGGGGAGCACAGATACGCAGTATTTT. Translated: CASSGGGSTDTQYF.

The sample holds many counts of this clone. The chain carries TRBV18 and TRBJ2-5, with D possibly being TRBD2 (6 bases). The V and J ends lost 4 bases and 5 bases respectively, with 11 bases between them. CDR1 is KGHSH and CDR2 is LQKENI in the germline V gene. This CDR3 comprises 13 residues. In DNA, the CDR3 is TGTGCCAGCTCACGCGGAGGGTTGGAGACCCAGTACTTC. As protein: CASSRGGLETQYF. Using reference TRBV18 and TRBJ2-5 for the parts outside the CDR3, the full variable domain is NAGVMQNPRHLVRRRGQEARLRCSPMKGHSHVYWYRQLPEEGLKFMVYLQKENIIDESGMPKERFSAEFPKEGPSILRIQQVVRGDSAAYFCASSRGGLETQYFGPGTRLLVL.

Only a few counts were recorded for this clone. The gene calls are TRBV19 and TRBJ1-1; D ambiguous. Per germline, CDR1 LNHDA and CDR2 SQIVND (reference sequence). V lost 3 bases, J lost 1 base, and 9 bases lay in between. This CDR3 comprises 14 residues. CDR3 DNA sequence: TGTGCCAGTAGTATCCGAAGACAGAACACTGAAGCTTTCTTT. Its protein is CASSIRRQNTEAFF.

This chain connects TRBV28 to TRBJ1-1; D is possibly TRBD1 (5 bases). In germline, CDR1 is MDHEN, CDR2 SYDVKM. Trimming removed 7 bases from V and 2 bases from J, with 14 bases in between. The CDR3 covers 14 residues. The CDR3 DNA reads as TGTGCCAGCACCATAGGGGCATTTAACACTGAAGCTTTCTTT. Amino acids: CASTIGAFNTEAFF.

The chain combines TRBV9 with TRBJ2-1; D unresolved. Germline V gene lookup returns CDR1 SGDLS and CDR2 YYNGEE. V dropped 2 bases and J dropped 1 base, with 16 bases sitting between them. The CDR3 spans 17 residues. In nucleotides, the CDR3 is TGTGCCAGCAGCGTTGCAGACTTCATCTCATCCTACAATGAGCAGTTCTTC. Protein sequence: CASSVADFISSYNEQFF.

CDR3 DNA sequence: TGTGCCAGCAGGACTGGCGTGGGGGCGGGTATGGGCTATGGCTACACCTTC. Translation: CASRTGVGAGMGYGYTF. This rearrangement joins TRBV27 to TRBJ1-2; possible D gene TRBD1, 6 bases. The V gene lost 6 bases and the J gene lost 4 bases, with 24 bases spanning the gap. The CDR3 runs to 17 residues. The germline V gene encodes CDR1 MNHEY and CDR2 SMNVEV (reference sequence).

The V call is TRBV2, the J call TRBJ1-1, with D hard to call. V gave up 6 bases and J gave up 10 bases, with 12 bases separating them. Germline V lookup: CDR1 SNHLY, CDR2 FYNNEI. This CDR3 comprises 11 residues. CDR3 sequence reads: CASSRELRAFF. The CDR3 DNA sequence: TGTGCCAGCAGCCGTGAGTTGCGAGCTTTCTTT.

The CDR3 DNA follows: TGTGCCAGCAGCCAAACCTACCCCCTGACTAGCGGGGGGGTTCATGAGCAGTTCTTC. Translating it yields CASSQTYPLTSGGVHEQFF. The rearrangement links TRBV3-1 (or the pseudogene TRBV3-2) to TRBJ2-1; TRBD2 agrees at 14 bases. The CDR3 runs 19 residues. The germline CDR1 and CDR2 sequences are LGHDT and YNNKEL (reference sequence). V lost 2 bases to trimming and J lost 8 bases; unmatched junction nucleotides: 14.

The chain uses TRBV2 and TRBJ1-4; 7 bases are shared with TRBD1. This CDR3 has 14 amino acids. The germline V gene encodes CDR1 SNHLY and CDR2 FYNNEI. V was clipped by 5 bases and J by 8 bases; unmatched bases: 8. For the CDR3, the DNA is TGTGCCAGCAGTAGATCGGGACAGCCCGAAAAACTGTTTTTT. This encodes CASSRSGQPEKLFF.

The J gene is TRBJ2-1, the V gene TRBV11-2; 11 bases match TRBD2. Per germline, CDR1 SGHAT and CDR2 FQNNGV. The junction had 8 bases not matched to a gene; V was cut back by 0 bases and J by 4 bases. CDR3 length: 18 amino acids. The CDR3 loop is CASSLEPLLAGGYNEQFF. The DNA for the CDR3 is TGTGCCAGCAGCTTAGAGCCACTCCTAGCGGGGGGATACAATGAGCAGTTCTTC.

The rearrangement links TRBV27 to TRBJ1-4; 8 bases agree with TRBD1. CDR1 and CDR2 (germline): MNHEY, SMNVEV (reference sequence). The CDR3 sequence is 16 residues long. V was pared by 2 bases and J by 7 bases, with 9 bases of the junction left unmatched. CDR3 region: CASSLGQGRLTEKLFF. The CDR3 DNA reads TGTGCCAGCAGTTTAGGACAGGGCAGGCTGACTGAAAAACTGTTTTTT.

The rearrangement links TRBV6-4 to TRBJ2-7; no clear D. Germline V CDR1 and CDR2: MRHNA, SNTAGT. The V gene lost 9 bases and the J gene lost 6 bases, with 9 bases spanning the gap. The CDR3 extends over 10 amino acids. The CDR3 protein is CASGEAEQYF. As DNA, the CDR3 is TGTGCCAGTGGTGAGGCCGAGCAGTACTTC.

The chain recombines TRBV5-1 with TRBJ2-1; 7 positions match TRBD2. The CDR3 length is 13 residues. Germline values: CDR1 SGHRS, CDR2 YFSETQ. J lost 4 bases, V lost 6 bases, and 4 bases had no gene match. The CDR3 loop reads CASTGGGYNEQFF. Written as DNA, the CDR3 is TGCGCCAGCACGGGGGGAGGATACAATGAGCAGTTCTTC.

The CDR3 bases are TGTGCCAGCCGTCGGGGGGCTCTAGCGGCCTCGATGGATGAGCAGTTCTTC. Its protein is CASRRGALAASMDEQFF. This chain uses TRBV2 with TRBJ2-1; the D gene is possibly TRBD2 (7 bases). The CDR3 length is 17 residues. Trimming pared 8 bases from V and 8 bases from J, leaving 28 bases between. The germline V gene encodes CDR1 SNHLY and CDR2 FYNNEI.

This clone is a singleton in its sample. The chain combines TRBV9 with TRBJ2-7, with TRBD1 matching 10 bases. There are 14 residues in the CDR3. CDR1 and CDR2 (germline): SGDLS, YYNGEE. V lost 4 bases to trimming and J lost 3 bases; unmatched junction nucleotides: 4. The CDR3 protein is CASSPGQGGYEQYF. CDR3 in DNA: TGTGCCAGCAGCCCCGGACAGGGGGGCTACGAGCAGTACTTC.

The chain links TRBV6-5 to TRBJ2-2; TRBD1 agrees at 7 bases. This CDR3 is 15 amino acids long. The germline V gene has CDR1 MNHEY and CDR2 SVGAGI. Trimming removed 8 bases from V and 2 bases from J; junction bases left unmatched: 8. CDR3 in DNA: TGTGCCAGCGGCCGGGACAGCGATAACACCGGGGAGCTGTTTTTT. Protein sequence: CASGRDSDNTGELFF.

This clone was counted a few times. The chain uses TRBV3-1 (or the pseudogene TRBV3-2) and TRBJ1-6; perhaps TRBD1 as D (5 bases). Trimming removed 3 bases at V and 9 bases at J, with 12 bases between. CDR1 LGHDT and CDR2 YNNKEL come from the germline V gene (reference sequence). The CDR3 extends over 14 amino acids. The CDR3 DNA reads TGTGCCAGCAGCCAGGGGGGTTGGGGTTCACCCCTCCACTTT. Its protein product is CASSQGGWGSPLHF.

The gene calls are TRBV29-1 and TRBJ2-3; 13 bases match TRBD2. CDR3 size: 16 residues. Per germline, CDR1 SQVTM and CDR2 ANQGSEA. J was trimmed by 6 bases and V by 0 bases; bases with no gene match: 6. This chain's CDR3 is CSVEDRLAGGEDTQYF. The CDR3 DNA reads TGCAGCGTTGAAGACCGACTAGCGGGGGGCGAGGATACGCAGTATTTT.

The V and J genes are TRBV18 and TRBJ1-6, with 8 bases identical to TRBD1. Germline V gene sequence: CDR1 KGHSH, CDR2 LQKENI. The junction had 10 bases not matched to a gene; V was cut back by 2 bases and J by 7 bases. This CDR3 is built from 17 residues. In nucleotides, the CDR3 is TGTGCCAGCTCACCAACTCAGGGGGCCGCGGGGAATTCACCCCTCCACTTT. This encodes CASSPTQGAAGNSPLHF.